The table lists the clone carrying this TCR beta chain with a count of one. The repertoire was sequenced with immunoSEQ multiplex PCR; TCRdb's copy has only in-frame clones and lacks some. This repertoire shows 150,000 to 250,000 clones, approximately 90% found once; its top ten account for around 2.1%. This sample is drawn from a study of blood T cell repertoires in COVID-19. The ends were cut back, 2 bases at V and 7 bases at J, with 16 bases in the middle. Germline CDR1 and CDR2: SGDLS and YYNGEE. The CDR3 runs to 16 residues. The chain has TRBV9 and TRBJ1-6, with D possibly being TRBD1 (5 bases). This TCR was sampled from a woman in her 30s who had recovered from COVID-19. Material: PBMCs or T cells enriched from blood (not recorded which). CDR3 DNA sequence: TGTGCCAGCAGCGTGAGTCAGGGAGGGAGGAATTCACCCCTCCACTTT. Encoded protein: CASSVSQGGRNSPLHF.